What follows is one TCR beta chain and its context. As yet, its antigen is unknown. This specimen comes from a study of CD8 T cells in Susac syndrome. With random hexamers, 0.5 to 1 ug RNA was reverse transcribed. TCRdb ran MiXCR on the immunoSEQ multiplex PCR reads and lists one entry per CDR3 protein. The data hold 150,000 to 200,000 distinct CDR3 sequences, with just under 95% observed a single time. Study results and limitations: No clonal expansion appeared among CD4+ T cells in Susac patients.

Germline V CDR1 and CDR2: SGHRS, YFSETQ. J was trimmed by 5 bases and V by 7 bases; bases with no gene match: 9. The length of the CDR3 is 14 residues. The material sequenced was CD4+ T cells from PBMCs. The sequence was collected from a human donor with Susac syndrome. The chain couples TRBV5-1 to TRBJ2-5; 9 nucleotides line up with TRBD2. The chain's CDR3 is CASGRREGAETQYF. In nucleotides, the CDR3 is TGCGCCAGCGGACGGCGGGAGGGGGCGGAGACCCAGTACTTC.